The 27 T cell receptor beta chains given below trace back to one sample, sequenced in a study of CD8 T cells in Susac syndrome. Reverse transcription used about 0.45 to 1 ug RNA and random hexamers. Each CDR3 protein gets one entry after TCRdb re-called the immunoSEQ multiplex PCR reads with MiXCR. The sample records about 150,000 distinct CDR3 sequences, under 95% being singletons. Sequencing used CD4+ T cells from PBMCs. These receptors originate from a human donor in good health.

V usage is TRBV9 and J usage is TRBJ1-2; D is unclear. CDR1 and CDR2 (germline): SGDLS, YYNGEE. The CDR3 is 14 residues long. V was clipped by 3 bases and J by 4 bases, with 13 bases between them. The CDR3 nucleotides read TGTGCCAGCAGCGAACGTTTGGTGGCCTATGGCTACACCTTC. Encoded protein: CASSERLVAYGYTF. Full variable domain (missing parts from reference TRBV9 and TRBJ1-2): DSGVTQTPKHLITATGQRVTLRCSPRSGDLSVYWYQQSLDQGLQFLIQYYNGEERAKGNILERFSAQQFPDLHSELNLSSLELGDSALYFCASSERLVAYGYTFGSGTRLTVV.

V usage is TRBV20-1 and J usage is TRBJ2-5; perhaps TRBD1 as D (6 bases). The CDR3 has 15 amino acids. The V and J ends lost 0 bases and 5 bases respectively, with 16 bases between them. Germline V gene lookup returns CDR1 DFQATT and CDR2 SNEGSKA (reference sequence). This CDR3 reads CSARETTGLGETQYF. For the CDR3, the DNA is TGCAGTGCTAGAGAGACGACAGGCTTAGGGGAGACCCAGTACTTC.

This rearrangement joins TRBV3-1 to TRBJ2-5; maybe TRBD2 (7 bases). V was shortened by 1 base and J by 5 bases, with 23 bases between the two germline ends. The CDR3 loop spans 18 amino acids. CDR1 LGHDT and CDR2 YNNKEL come from the germline V gene (reference sequence). CDR3 in DNA: TGTGCCAGCAGCCAAGGGGGAACGGGGGGCGGCTGGGGGGAGACCCAGTACTTC. This translates into CASSQGGTGGGWGETQYF.

This rearrangement joins TRBV7-9 to TRBJ1-1, with 12 nucleotides matching TRBD1. This CDR3 is 14 amino acids long. Germline trimming cut 0 bases from V and 8 bases from J; bases unmatched to any gene: 1. The V gene's germline CDR1 is SEHNR and CDR2 FQNEAQ (reference sequence). CDR3 DNA sequence: TGTGCCAGCAGCTTAGCGGGACAGGGGGCCGAAGCTTTCTTT. It specifies CASSLAGQGAEAFF.

The chain couples TRBV7-9 to TRBJ2-5; TRBD1 matches 10 bases. The germline gives CDR1 SEHNR, CDR2 FQNEAQ (reference sequence). J lost 5 bases, V lost 5 bases, and 5 bases had no gene match. The CDR3 is 14 amino acids. The CDR3 loop is CASSGDRGRETQYF. CDR3 DNA: TGTGCCAGCAGCGGCGACAGGGGGCGTGAGACCCAGTACTTC. Full variable domain (remainder filled in from reference TRBV7-9 and TRBJ2-5): DTGVSQNPRHKITKRGQNVTFRCDPISEHNRLYWYRQTLGQGPEFLTYFQNEAQLEKSRLLSDRFSAERPKGSFSTLEIQRTEQGDSAMYLCASSGDRGRETQYFGPGTRLLVL.

The V and J genes are TRBV6-1 and TRBJ2-7; D may correspond to TRBD1 or TRBD2 (6 bases each). Germline lookup yields CDR1 MNHNS and CDR2 SASEGT. Trimming shortened V by 6 bases and J by 0 bases, and 12 bases separated the two germline ends. This CDR3 is built from 14 residues. This CDR3 reads CASRRGGHSYEQYF. In nucleotides, the CDR3 is TGTGCCAGCAGACGTGGGGGGCACTCCTACGAGCAGTACTTC.

The V call is TRBV20-1, the J call TRBJ1-5, with D perhaps matching TRBD1 (6 bases). Trimming took off 2 bases at V and 2 bases at J, with 10 bases between the two ends. This CDR3 spans 14 amino acids. Germline CDR1 and CDR2: DFQATT and SNEGSKA (reference sequence). CDR3 DNA sequence: TGCAGTGCTAGACAGGACAGTGGCAATCAGCCCCAGCATTTT. Its translation: CSARQDSGNQPQHF.

The rearrangement links TRBV5-4 to TRBJ2-5; D remains ambiguous. V lost 5 bases to trimming and J lost 7 bases, with 12 bases between them. This CDR3 has 12 amino acids. In germline, CDR1 is SGHNT, CDR2 YYREEE (reference sequence). In DNA form, the CDR3 reads TGTGCCAGCAGTGATGGCGGATGGACCCAGTACTTC. This sequence encodes CASSDGGWTQYF.

The chain has TRBV20-1 and TRBJ2-2; D is unclear. V lost 3 bases, J lost 6 bases, and 8 bases lay in between. This CDR3 has 12 residues. The V gene's germline CDR1 is DFQATT and CDR2 SNEGSKA (reference sequence). This CDR3 is CSASDGPGELFF. As DNA, the CDR3 is TGCAGTGCTAGTGATGGGCCCGGGGAGCTGTTTTTT.

The chain links TRBV29-1 to TRBJ2-2, with 7 bases identical to TRBD1. CDR3 length equals 15 residues. J was trimmed by 0 bases and V by 4 bases; bases with no gene match: 5. CDR1 and CDR2 (germline): SQVTM, ANQGSEA. The CDR3 sequence: CSVAKGTANTGELFF. CDR3 DNA: TGCAGCGTTGCGAAGGGGACAGCGAACACCGGGGAGCTGTTTTTT.

This clonotype was seen once. This chain joins TRBV29-1 and TRBJ2-5, with D unclear. Germline V lookup: CDR1 SQVTM, CDR2 ANQGSEA. The CDR3 is 10 residues long. V was trimmed by 4 bases and J by 4 bases, leaving 4 bases between them. CDR3 loop: CSVGLETQYF. The CDR3 bases are TGCAGCGTTGGCCTAGAGACCCAGTACTTC. The entire variable domain, with the rest obtained from reference TRBV29-1 and TRBJ2-5, is as follows: SAVISQKPSRDICQRGTSLTIQCQVDSQVTMMFWYRQQPGQSLTLIATANQGSEATYESGFVIDKFPISRPNLTFSTLTVSNMSPEDSSIYLCSVGLETQYFGPGTRLLVL.

This chain links TRBV11-2 with TRBJ2-7; unclear D gene. The germline V gene encodes CDR1 SGHAT and CDR2 FQNNGV. This CDR3 region has 14 residues. Deletions cut 1 base from V and 2 bases from J, with 9 bases between. CDR3 residues: CASSLADGPYEQYF. The CDR3 coding sequence is TGTGCCAGCAGCTTAGCGGACGGTCCCTACGAGCAGTACTTC.

CDR3 loop: CSARDSQGLSNQPQHF. The CDR3 DNA follows: TGCAGTGCTAGAGATAGCCAGGGTCTGAGCAATCAGCCCCAGCATTTT. The V and J genes are TRBV20-1 and TRBJ1-5, with D perhaps matching TRBD1 (5 bases). Per germline, CDR1 DFQATT and CDR2 SNEGSKA (reference sequence). The CDR3 spans 16 residues. The V and J ends lost 0 bases and 1 base respectively, with 13 bases between them.

The chain recombines TRBV5-4 with TRBJ2-5; no definite D call. Trimming took 2 bases from V and 3 from J, leaving 8 bases between them. The CDR3 spans 13 residues. CDR1 is SGHNT and CDR2 is YYREEE in the germline V gene (reference sequence). CDR3 region: CASSFPLEETQYF. The CDR3 DNA follows: TGTGCCAGCAGCTTCCCGTTGGAAGAGACCCAGTACTTC.

This clonotype came up a few times. The chain employs TRBV24-1 and TRBJ2-3; the D gene is possibly TRBD2 (6 bases). V lost 6 bases, J lost 3 bases, and 9 bases lay in between. Looked up from germline, CDR1 is KGHDR and CDR2 is SFDVKD. The CDR3 consists of 13 residues. CDR3 nucleotide sequence: TGTGCCACCAGTCTCGGGGGAACAGATACGCAGTATTTT. This sequence encodes CATSLGGTDTQYF.

V is TRBV6-6 and J is TRBJ1-5; D is perhaps TRBD1 (5 bases). The CDR3 spans 15 residues. The germline gives CDR1 MNHNY, CDR2 SVGAGI (reference sequence). Between the trimmed V and J ends, which lost 7 bases and 4 bases, there was a span of 17 bases. CDR3 residues: CASMLGARNNQPQHF. The DNA of the CDR3 is TGTGCCAGCATGTTAGGGGCGCGTAATAATCAGCCCCAGCATTTT.

The chain joins TRBV6-5 to TRBJ1-1; D is ambiguous. Looked up from germline, CDR1 is MNHEY and CDR2 is SVGAGI. Deletions cut 1 base from V and 0 bases from J, with 9 bases between. There are 15 residues in the CDR3. The chain's CDR3 is CASSYWSGMNTEAFF. CDR3 in DNA: TGTGCCAGCAGTTACTGGTCTGGGATGAACACTGAAGCTTTCTTT.

J is TRBJ2-1 and V is TRBV7-3; D may be TRBD2 (6 bases). The length of the CDR3 is 16 residues. The V gene's germline CDR1 is SGHTA and CDR2 FQGTGA. Trimming took 4 bases from V and 6 from J, leaving 19 bases between them. CDR3 sequence reads: CASSSLSPEGPNEQFF. The CDR3 DNA is TGTGCCAGCAGCTCCCTCAGCCCGGAGGGCCCCAATGAGCAGTTCTTC.

The rearrangement links TRBV24-1 to TRBJ2-3; tentative D call: TRBD1 (6 bases). This CDR3 has 13 residues. The germline V gene has CDR1 KGHDR and CDR2 SFDVKD. The V gene lost 9 bases and the J gene lost 2 bases, with 11 bases spanning the gap. The CDR3 spells CATSDSVTDTQYF. The CDR3 coding sequence is TGTGCCACCTCGGACAGCGTCACAGATACGCAGTATTTT.

CDR3 coding DNA: TGTGCCAGTAGGCCCCAGGAAAACACCGGGGAGCTGTTTTTT. Protein: CASRPQENTGELFF. The J gene is TRBJ2-2, the V gene TRBV19, with D uncertain. Germline V CDR1 and CDR2: LNHDA, SQIVND (reference sequence). This CDR3 spans 14 amino acids. V lost 6 bases to trimming and J lost 2 bases, with 10 bases between them.

The CDR3 loop is CASSLRAGVDTEAFF. CDR3 DNA: TGTGCCAGCAGCCTGCGAGCAGGGGTGGACACTGAAGCTTTCTTT. The J gene is TRBJ1-1, the V gene TRBV14; maybe TRBD1 (6 bases). This CDR3 comprises 15 residues. V was cut by 4 bases and J by 3 bases, with 15 bases left in between. Germline CDR1 reads SGHDN; CDR2 reads FVKESK.

This chain links TRBV29-1 with TRBJ2-3; 7 nucleotides line up with TRBD2. This CDR3 spans 13 amino acids. The V gene end was trimmed by 1 base and the J gene end by 3 bases; junction bases not matched to a gene: 1. In germline, CDR1 is SQVTM, CDR2 ANQGSEA. The CDR3 DNA reads TGCAGCGTTGAAGGGGGGGGAACAGATACGCAGTATTTT. Residues: CSVEGGGTDTQYF.

The J gene is TRBJ2-3, the V gene TRBV6-1; TRBD2 aligns across 11 bases. The CDR3 length is 15 residues. V dropped 4 bases and J dropped 7; count of bases not matched to a gene: 7. From germline, CDR1 is MNHNS and CDR2 SASEGT. The DNA for the CDR3 is TGTGCCAGCAGTGGAGGGACTAGCGGATTGAATACGCAGTATTTT. This translates into CASSGGTSGLNTQYF.

The chain couples TRBV5-1 to TRBJ2-2; TRBD1 matches at 8 bases. There are 14 residues in the CDR3. V trimming: 4 bases; J trimming: 3 bases; junction bases outside the gene matches: 2. The germline gives CDR1 SGHRS, CDR2 YFSETQ. CDR3 in DNA: TGCGCCAGCAGCGCAGGGGGCCACACCGGGGAGCTGTTTTTT. Translated, it gives CASSAGGHTGELFF.

The chain is built from TRBV6-1 and TRBJ1-1; TRBD1 matches 8 bases. V lost 6 bases, J lost 0 bases, and 9 bases stayed unmatched. CDR1 is MNHNS and CDR2 is SASEGT in the germline V gene. This CDR3 contains 16 residues. CDR3 in DNA: TGTGCCAGCAGAAGGACAGGGCAGGGTTTGAACACTGAAGCTTTCTTT. Amino acids: CASRRTGQGLNTEAFF.

Written as DNA, the CDR3 is TGTGCCAGCAGTTACTCAACCGGCGCCAAAAACATTCAGTACTTC. Translating gives CASSYSTGAKNIQYF. The chain employs TRBV6-5 and TRBJ2-4; D uncertain. V was shortened by 0 bases and J by 1 base, with 7 bases between the two germline ends. Germline V CDR1 and CDR2: MNHEY, SVGAGI. This CDR3 is built from 15 residues.

The rearrangement uses TRBV7-9 and TRBJ1-5, with 9 bases identical to TRBD1. The CDR3 runs to 17 residues. J lost 6 bases, V lost 4 bases, and 13 bases had no gene match. Germline V lookup: CDR1 SEHNR, CDR2 FQNEAQ (reference sequence). CDR3 loop: CASSSGQGIRYGQPQHF. DNA for the CDR3: TGTGCCAGCAGCTCCGGACAGGGGATTCGTTACGGTCAGCCCCAGCATTTT.